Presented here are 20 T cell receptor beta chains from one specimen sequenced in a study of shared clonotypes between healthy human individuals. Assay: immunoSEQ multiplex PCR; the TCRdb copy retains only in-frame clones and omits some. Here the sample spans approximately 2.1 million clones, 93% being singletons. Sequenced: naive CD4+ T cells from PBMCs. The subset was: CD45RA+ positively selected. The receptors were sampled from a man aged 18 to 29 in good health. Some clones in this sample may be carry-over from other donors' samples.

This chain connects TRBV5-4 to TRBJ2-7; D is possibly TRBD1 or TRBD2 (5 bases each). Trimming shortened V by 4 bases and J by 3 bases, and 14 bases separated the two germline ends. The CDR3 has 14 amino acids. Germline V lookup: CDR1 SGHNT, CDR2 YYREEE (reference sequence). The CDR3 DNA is TGTGCCAGCAGCGTCGGGACGCGAGACTACGAGCAGTACTTC. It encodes CASSVGTRDYEQYF.

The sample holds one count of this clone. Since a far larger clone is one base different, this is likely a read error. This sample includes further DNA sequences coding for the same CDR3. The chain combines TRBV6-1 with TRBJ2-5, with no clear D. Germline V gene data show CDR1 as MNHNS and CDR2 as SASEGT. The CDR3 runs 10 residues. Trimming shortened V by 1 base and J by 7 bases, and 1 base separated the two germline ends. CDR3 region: CASSEGTQYF. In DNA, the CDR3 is TGTGCCAGCAGTGAAGGGACCCAGTACTTC.

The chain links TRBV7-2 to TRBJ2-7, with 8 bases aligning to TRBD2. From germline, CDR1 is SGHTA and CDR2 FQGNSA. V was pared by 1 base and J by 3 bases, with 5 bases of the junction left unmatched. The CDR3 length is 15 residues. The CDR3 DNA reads TGTGCCAGCAGCTTAGAGGTAGCGGGGAACTACGAGCAGTACTTC. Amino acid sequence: CASSLEVAGNYEQYF.

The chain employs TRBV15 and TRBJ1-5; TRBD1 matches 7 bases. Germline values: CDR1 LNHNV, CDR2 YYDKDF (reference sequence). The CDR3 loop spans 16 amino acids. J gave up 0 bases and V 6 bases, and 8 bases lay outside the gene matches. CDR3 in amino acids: CATREGQTISNQPQHF. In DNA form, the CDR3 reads TGTGCCACCAGAGAGGGACAGACGATTAGCAATCAGCCCCAGCATTTT. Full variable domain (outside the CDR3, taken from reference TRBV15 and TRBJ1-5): DAMVIQNPRYQVTQFGKPVTLSCSQTLNHNVMYWYQQKSSQAPKLLFHYYDKDFNNEADTPDNFQSRRPNTSFCFLDIRSPGLGDTAMYLCATREGQTISNQPQHFGDGTRLSIL.

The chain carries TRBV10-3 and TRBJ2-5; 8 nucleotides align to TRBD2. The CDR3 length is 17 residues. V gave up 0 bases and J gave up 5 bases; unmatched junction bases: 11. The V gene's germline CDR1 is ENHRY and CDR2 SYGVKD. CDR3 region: CAISESIVAGLYETQYF. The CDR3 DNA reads TGTGCCATCAGTGAGTCGATAGTAGCGGGACTCTATGAGACCCAGTACTTC.

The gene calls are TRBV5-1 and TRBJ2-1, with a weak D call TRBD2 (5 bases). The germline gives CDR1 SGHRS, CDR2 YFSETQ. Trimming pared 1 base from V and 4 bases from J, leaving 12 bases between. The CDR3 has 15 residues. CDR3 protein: CASSLKGDIYNEQFF. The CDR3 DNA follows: TGCGCCAGCAGCTTGAAGGGAGATATATACAATGAGCAGTTCTTC.

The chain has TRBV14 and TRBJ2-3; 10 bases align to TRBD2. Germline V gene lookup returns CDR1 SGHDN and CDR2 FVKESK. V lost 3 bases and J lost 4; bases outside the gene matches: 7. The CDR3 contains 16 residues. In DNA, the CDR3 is TGTGCCAGCAGCCAGATAGCGGGAGGATCCGCAGATACGCAGTATTTT. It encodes CASSQIAGGSADTQYF.

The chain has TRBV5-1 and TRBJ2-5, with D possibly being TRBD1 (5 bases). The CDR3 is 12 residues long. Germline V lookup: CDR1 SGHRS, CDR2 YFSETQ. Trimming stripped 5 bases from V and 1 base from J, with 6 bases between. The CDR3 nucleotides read TGCGCCAGCAGACAGGTCCAAGAGACCCAGTACTTC. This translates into CASRQVQETQYF.

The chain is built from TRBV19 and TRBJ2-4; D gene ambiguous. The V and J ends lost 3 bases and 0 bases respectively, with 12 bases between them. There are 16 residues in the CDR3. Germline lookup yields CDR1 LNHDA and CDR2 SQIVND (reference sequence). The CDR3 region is CASSMETRRAKNIQYF. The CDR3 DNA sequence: TGTGCCAGTAGTATGGAGACACGGAGAGCCAAAAACATTCAGTACTTC.

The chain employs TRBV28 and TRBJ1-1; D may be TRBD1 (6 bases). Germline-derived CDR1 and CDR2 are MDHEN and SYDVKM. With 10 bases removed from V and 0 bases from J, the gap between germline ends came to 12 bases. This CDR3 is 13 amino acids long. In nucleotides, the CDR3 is TGTGCCACTGGGGGGCATTTGAACACTGAAGCTTTCTTT. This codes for CATGGHLNTEAFF. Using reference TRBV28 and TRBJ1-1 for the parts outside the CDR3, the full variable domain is DVKVTQSSRYLVKRTGEKVFLECVQDMDHENMFWYRQDPGLGLRLIYFSYDVKMKEKGDIPEGYSVSREKKERFSLILESASTNQTSMYLCATGGHLNTEAFFGQGTRLTVV.

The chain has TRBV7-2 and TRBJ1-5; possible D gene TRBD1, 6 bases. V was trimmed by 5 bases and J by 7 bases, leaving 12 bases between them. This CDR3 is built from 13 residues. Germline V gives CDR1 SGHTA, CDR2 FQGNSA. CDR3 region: CASSEKGGQPQHF. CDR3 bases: TGTGCCAGCAGCGAAAAAGGGGGACAGCCCCAGCATTTT.

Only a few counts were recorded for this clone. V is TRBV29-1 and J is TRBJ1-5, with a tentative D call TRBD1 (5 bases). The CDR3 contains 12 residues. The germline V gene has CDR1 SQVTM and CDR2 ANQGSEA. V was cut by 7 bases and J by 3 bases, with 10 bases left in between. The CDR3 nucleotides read TGCAGCGACGGGGGGTTCAATCAGCCCCAGCATTTT. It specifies CSDGGFNQPQHF.

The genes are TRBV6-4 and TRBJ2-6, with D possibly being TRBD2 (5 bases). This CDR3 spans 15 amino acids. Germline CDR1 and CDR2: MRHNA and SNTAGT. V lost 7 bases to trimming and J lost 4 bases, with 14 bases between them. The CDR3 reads CASTDTAAGANVLTF. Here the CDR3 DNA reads TGTGCCAGCACCGATACAGCGGCGGGGGCCAACGTCCTGACTTTC.

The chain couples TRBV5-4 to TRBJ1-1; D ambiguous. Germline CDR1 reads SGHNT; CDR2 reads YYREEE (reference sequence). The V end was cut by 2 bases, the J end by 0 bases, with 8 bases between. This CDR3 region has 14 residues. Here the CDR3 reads CASSLGNMNTEAFF. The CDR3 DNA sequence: TGTGCCAGCAGCTTAGGCAATATGAACACTGAAGCTTTCTTT.

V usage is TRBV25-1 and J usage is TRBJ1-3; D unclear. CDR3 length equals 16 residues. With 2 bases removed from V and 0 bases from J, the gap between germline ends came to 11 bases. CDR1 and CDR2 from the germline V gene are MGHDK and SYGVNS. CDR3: CASSEVSSISGNTIYF. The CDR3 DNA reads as TGTGCCAGCAGTGAAGTGAGCTCTATCTCTGGAAACACCATATATTTT.

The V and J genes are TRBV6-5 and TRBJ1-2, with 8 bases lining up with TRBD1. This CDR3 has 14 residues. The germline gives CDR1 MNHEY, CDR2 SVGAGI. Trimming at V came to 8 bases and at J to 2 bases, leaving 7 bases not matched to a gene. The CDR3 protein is CASQRQGWNYGYTF. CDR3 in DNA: TGTGCCAGCCAACGACAGGGGTGGAACTATGGCTACACCTTC.

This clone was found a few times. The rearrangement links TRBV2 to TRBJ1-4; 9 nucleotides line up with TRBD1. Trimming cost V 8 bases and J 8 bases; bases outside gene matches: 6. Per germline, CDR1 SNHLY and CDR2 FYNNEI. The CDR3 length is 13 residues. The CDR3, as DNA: TGTGCCAGCGGGGGGACAGGGAGGGAAAAACTGTTTTTT. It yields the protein CASGGTGREKLFF.

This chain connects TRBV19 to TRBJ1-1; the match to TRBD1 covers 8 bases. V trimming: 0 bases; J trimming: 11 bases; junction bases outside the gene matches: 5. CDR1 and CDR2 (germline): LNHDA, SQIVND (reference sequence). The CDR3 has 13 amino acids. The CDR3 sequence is CASSIEGTGLAFF. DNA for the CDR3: TGTGCCAGTAGTATAGAAGGGACAGGTCTCGCTTTCTTT.

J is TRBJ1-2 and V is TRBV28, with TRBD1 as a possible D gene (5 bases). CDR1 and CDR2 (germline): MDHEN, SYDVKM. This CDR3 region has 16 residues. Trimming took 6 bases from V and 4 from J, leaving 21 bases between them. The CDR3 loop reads CASSNPGGGLAYGYTF. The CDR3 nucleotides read TGTGCCAGCAGCAACCCCGGCGGGGGGTTGGCCTATGGCTACACCTTC.

The CDR3 DNA is TGTGCCAGCAGTTCCAAACGCCGGGACCCAACTCAAGAGACCCAGTACTTC. This sequence encodes CASSSKRRDPTQETQYF. The J gene is TRBJ2-5, the V gene TRBV28; D is perhaps TRBD1 or TRBD2 (5 bases each). The V and J ends lost 4 bases and 2 bases respectively, with 20 bases between them. Germline loops: CDR1 MDHEN, CDR2 SYDVKM. The CDR3 loop spans 17 amino acids.